Shown below are 21 T cell receptor beta chains from a single sample sequenced in a study of regulatory T cells in long-lasting Graves disease. Library construction for TCR beta used iRepertoire HTBI primers and Arm-PCR of CDR3 regions. One entry per CDR3 protein, called by TCRdb with MiXCR from the multiplex PCR reads. The sample shows about 620,000 distinct CDR3 sequences, around 17% of them seen only once. Time point defined: newly diagnosed GD, antithyroid drugs for less than 3 months. PBMC-extracted RNA yielded the TCR library. The same specimen was also included in a second study, on T cells in Graves' hyperthyroidism and ophthalmopathy.

This material consisted of peripheral blood mononuclear cells (PBMCs), taken at new diagnosis, from a patient treated with antithyroid drugs. These receptors were collected from a woman in her 30s with Graves disease.

The chain recombines TRBV6-1 with TRBJ2-7; 8 bases map to TRBD2. The germline CDR1 and CDR2 sequences are MNHNS and SASEGT. Germline trimming cut 6 bases from V and 6 bases from J; bases unmatched to any gene: 7. The CDR3 is made up of 13 amino acids. The CDR3 DNA reads TGTGCCAGCAGACTCGGACTAGCAGGCGAGCAGTACTTC. Residues: CASRLGLAGEQYF.

In this sample, this clonotype turned up a few times. CDR3 protein: CASSASRDYRYNEQFF. The CDR3 DNA reads TGTGCCAGCAGTGCGAGCCGGGACTACCGTTACAATGAGCAGTTCTTC. The chain employs TRBV6-2 or TRBV6-3 and TRBJ2-1, with 7 bases aligning to TRBD2. V was pared by 5 bases and J by 4 bases, with 11 bases of the junction left unmatched. Germline CDR1 MNHEY, CDR2 SVGEGT. The CDR3 has 16 amino acids.

The chain has TRBV20-1 and TRBJ1-3; no clear D gene. The germline V gene encodes CDR1 DFQATT and CDR2 SNEGSKA (reference sequence). V lost 1 base and J 1 base, leaving 11 bases between the germline ends. The CDR3 extends over 15 amino acids. DNA of the CDR3: TGCAGTGCTAGAGGGGTCAGCAATTCTGGAAACACCATATATTTT. Its protein is CSARGVSNSGNTIYF.

The sample holds a few counts of this clonotype. The CDR3 region has the DNA TGTGCCAGCAGCTCCGAAGTCGGGGGCACTGAAGCTTTCTTT. Translation: CASSSEVGGTEAFF. V usage is TRBV7-9 and J usage is TRBJ1-1; D may be TRBD1 (5 bases). The CDR3 loop spans 14 amino acids. Germline CDR1 and CDR2: SEHNR and FQNEAQ (reference sequence). Trimming took 4 bases from V and 4 from J, leaving 13 bases between them.

This clonotype was observed at least ten times. The rearrangement uses TRBV12-3 or TRBV12-4 and TRBJ2-5; tentative D call: TRBD1 (5 bases). The ends were cut back, 5 bases at V and 2 bases at J, with 12 bases in the middle. There are 14 residues in the CDR3. This CDR3 is CASSLRTSQETQYF. Here the CDR3 DNA reads TGTGCCAGCAGTCTTCGGACATCTCAAGAGACCCAGTACTTC.

This clonotype was counted between two and nine times. Mismatch with germline at one junction end may stem from a read error. CDR3 sequence reads: CATSERRDNEQFF. CDR3 coding DNA: TGTGCCACCAGTGAGCGCAGGGACAATGAGCAGTTCTTC. This chain links TRBV10-3 with TRBJ2-1; D may be TRBD1 (5 bases). Germline V gene data show CDR1 as ENHRY and CDR2 as SYGVKD. The CDR3 is 13 amino acids.

This clonotype has only a few counts. The chain recombines TRBV5-1 with TRBJ1-1; 7 bases fit TRBD1. Unmatched junction bases numbered 8, after V lost 3 bases and J lost 3 bases. CDR1 SGHRS and CDR2 YFSETQ come from the germline V gene. CDR3 length equals 15 residues. The CDR3 DNA follows: TGCGCCAGCAGCTCGACAGGGAGTAGCTACACTGAAGCTTTCTTT. Protein product: CASSSTGSSYTEAFF.

This clonotype was counted between two and nine times. The chain carries TRBV9 and TRBJ1-5, with TRBD1 matching 8 bases. This CDR3 spans 16 amino acids. CDR1 and CDR2 (germline): SGDLS, YYNGEE. V shed 2 bases and J 3 bases; nucleotides not matched to a gene: 7. CDR3 in DNA: TGTGCCAGCAGCGTGGGGCCGGGACAGGTCAATCAGCCCCAGCATTTT. Translation: CASSVGPGQVNQPQHF.

This clonotype was observed a handful of times. The chain combines TRBV5-4 with TRBJ2-1; 9 bases line up with TRBD1. In germline, CDR1 is SGHNT, CDR2 YYREEE (reference sequence). This CDR3 has 14 amino acids. J gave up 7 bases and V 8 bases, and 10 bases lay outside the gene matches. The CDR3 DNA is TGTGCCAGTCCTACCGGGACAGGGCTTAATGAGCAGTTCTTC. This encodes CASPTGTGLNEQFF.

The chain links TRBV14 to TRBJ1-1; D remains unclear. The CDR3 consists of 16 residues. The V gene's germline CDR1 is SGHDN and CDR2 FVKESK. V lost 1 base and J 0 bases, leaving 12 bases between the germline ends. The CDR3, as DNA: TGTGCCAGCAGCCAAGGGAGGTACGGCATGAACACTGAAGCTTTCTTT. This sequence encodes CASSQGRYGMNTEAFF.

Only a few counts were recorded for this clonotype. This chain uses TRBV20-1 with TRBJ1-2, with TRBD1 as a possible D gene (5 bases). Looked up from germline, CDR1 is DFQATT and CDR2 is SNEGSKA (reference sequence). This CDR3 has 13 residues. The V gene lost 6 bases and the J gene lost 6 bases, with 17 bases spanning the gap. CDR3 residues: CSAEIGAADGYTF. CDR3 coding DNA: TGCAGTGCCGAAATAGGGGCGGCGGATGGCTACACCTTC.

The genes are TRBV7-9 and TRBJ2-7; 9 bases agree with TRBD2. Trimming cost V 4 bases and J 5 bases; bases outside gene matches: 9. Germline CDR1 and CDR2: SEHNR and FQNEAQ (reference sequence). This CDR3 is 15 amino acids long. The CDR3 nucleotides read TGTGCCAGCAGCTGGGTGGCTAGCGGGATGAACGAGCAGTACTTC. It translates to CASSWVASGMNEQYF.

This clonotype was seen many times. The chain uses TRBV29-1 and TRBJ2-1; D may be TRBD1 or TRBD2 (5 bases each). V dropped 4 bases and J dropped 9 bases, with 10 bases sitting between them. The CDR3 length is 11 residues. CDR1 and CDR2 from the germline V gene are SQVTM and ANQGSEA. This chain's CDR3 is CSVALDSEQFF. The DNA for the CDR3 is TGCAGCGTTGCACTAGACAGTGAGCAGTTCTTC.

In its sample, this clonotype was seen many times. The V and J genes are TRBV28 and TRBJ2-7, with TRBD2 matching over 7 bases. Germline CDR1 is MDHEN and CDR2 is SYDVKM. This CDR3 spans 14 amino acids. Trimming took 5 bases from V and 3 from J; bases not matched to a gene: 7. For the CDR3, the DNA is TGTGCCAGCAGTGAAGGACTAGGCGGCTACGAGCAGTACTTC. Residues: CASSEGLGGYEQYF.

The chain has TRBV9 and TRBJ1-1; no definite D call. CDR1 and CDR2 from the germline V gene are SGDLS and YYNGEE. The CDR3 is 14 amino acids. The germline V and J ends were trimmed by 0 bases and 10 bases, with 16 bases remaining between them. CDR3: CASSVADEPTGAFF. The CDR3 nucleotides are TGTGCCAGCAGCGTAGCGGACGAGCCGACGGGAGCTTTCTTT.

This clonotype was observed at least ten times. This chain joins TRBV7-9 and TRBJ2-7; 9 bases are a match to TRBD2. V lost 5 bases, J lost 5 bases, and 19 bases stayed unmatched. This CDR3 region has 18 residues. The germline gives CDR1 SEHNR, CDR2 FQNEAQ (reference sequence). The CDR3 region is CASSHTQGGRASIDEQYF. DNA of the CDR3: TGTGCCAGCAGCCACACCCAGGGCGGGAGGGCTTCGATCGACGAGCAGTACTTC. Supplemented by reference TRBV7-9 and TRBJ2-7, the full variable domain reads DTGVSQNPRHKITKRGQNVTFRCDPISEHNRLYWYRQTLGQGPEFLTYFQNEAQLEKSRLLSDRFSAERPKGSFSTLEIQRTEQGDSAMYLCASSHTQGGRASIDEQYFGPGTRLTVT.

CDR3 sequence reads: CASLRQGLYNEQFF. The CDR3 nucleotides read TGTGCCAGCTTAAGGCAGGGCCTGTACAATGAGCAGTTCTTC. The chain is built from TRBV2 and TRBJ2-1, with D possibly TRBD1 on 5 matching bases. Deletions cut 8 bases from V and 4 bases from J, with 15 bases between. The germline V gene has CDR1 SNHLY and CDR2 FYNNEI. The CDR3 is 14 residues long. The variable domain in full, with the rest retrieved from reference TRBV2 and TRBJ2-1, is EPEVTQTPSHQVTQMGQEVILRCVPISNHLYFYWYRQILGQKVEFLVSFYNNEISEKSEIFDDQFSVERPDGSNFTLKIRSTKLEDSAMYFCASLRQGLYNEQFFGPGTRLTVL.

This clonotype appeared a few times. A far larger clone differs by one base, so this is likely a read error. This sequence joins TRBV27 and TRBJ2-1; 9 nucleotides agree with TRBD2. Germline assignment: CDR1 MNHEY and CDR2 SMNVEV (reference sequence). J lost 8 bases, V lost 9 bases, and 17 bases had no gene match. This CDR3 has 16 amino acids. CDR3: CASDDWGTGGRDEQFF. The CDR3 region has the DNA TGTGCCAGTGATGACTGGGGGACTGGCGGGAGGGATGAGCAGTTCTTC.

In its sample, this clonotype was seen many times. This chain joins TRBV28 and TRBJ2-5; D is tentatively TRBD1 or TRBD2 (7 bases each). CDR1 is MDHEN, CDR2 SYDVKM, per germline. This CDR3 is 14 amino acids long. V dropped 8 bases and J dropped 1 base, with 14 bases sitting between them. CDR3 sequence reads: CASAQGGTQETQYF. The CDR3 nucleotides are TGTGCCAGCGCCCAGGGGGGGACCCAAGAGACCCAGTACTTC.

For this clonotype: A much larger clone is a single base away; this may be a read error. The final CDR3 position lacks the conserved phenylalanine or tryptophan, pointing to a likely read error. The chain carries TRBV27 and TRBJ2-5; D uncertain. The CDR3 length is 11 residues. Germline assignment: CDR1 MNHEY and CDR2 SMNVEV (reference sequence). The germline V and J ends were trimmed by 8 bases and 5 bases, with 9 bases remaining between them. CDR3 nucleotide sequence: TGTGCCAGCCCTATTGCGGAGACCCAGTACCTC. Amino acid sequence: CASPIAETQYL.

This clonotype was counted many times. The chain recombines TRBV28 with TRBJ1-1, with unresolved D. V dropped 6 bases and J dropped 0 bases, with 2 bases sitting between them. CDR3 length: 11 residues. Germline V CDR1 and CDR2: MDHEN, SYDVKM. In DNA form, the CDR3 reads TGTGCCAGCAGGATGAACACTGAAGCTTTCTTT. Protein: CASRMNTEAFF.